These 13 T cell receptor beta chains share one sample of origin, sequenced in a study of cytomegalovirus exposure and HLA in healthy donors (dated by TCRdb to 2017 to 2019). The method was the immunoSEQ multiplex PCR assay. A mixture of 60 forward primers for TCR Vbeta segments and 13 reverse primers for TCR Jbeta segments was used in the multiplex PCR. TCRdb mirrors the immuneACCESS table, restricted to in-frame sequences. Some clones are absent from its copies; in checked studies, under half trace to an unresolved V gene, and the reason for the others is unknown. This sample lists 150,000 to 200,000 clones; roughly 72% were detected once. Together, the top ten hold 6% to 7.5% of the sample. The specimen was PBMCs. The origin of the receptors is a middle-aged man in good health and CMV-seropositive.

Here the CDR3 DNA reads TGTGCCAGCAGCTCGGGACAGGCCCCGCAGTATTTT. It yields the protein CASSSGQAPQYF. This chain joins TRBV7-9 and TRBJ2-3; 8 bases are a match to TRBD1. This CDR3 region has 12 residues. Looked up from germline, CDR1 is SEHNR and CDR2 is FQNEAQ (reference sequence). The V segment lost 4 bases and the J segment 10 bases; nucleotides outside the gene matches: 4.

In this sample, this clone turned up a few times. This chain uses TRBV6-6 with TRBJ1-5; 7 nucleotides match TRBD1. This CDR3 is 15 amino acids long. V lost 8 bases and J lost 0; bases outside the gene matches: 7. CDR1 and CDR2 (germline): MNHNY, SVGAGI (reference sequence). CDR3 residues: CASSRDRVSNQPQHF. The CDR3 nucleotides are TGTGCCAGCTCGCGGGACAGAGTTAGCAATCAGCCCCAGCATTTT.

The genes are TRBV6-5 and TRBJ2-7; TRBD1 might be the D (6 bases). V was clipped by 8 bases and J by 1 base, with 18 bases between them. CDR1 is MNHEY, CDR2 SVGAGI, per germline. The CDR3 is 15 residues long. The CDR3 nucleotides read TGTGCCAGCCGAAACAGGGCCCTGACATCCTACGAGCAGTACTTC. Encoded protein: CASRNRALTSYEQYF.

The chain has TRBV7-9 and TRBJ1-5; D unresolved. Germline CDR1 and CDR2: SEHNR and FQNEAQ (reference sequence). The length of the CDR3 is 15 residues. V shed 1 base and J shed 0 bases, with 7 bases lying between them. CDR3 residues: CASSLDRLSNQPQHF. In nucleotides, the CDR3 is TGTGCCAGCAGCTTAGACCGACTTAGCAATCAGCCCCAGCATTTT.

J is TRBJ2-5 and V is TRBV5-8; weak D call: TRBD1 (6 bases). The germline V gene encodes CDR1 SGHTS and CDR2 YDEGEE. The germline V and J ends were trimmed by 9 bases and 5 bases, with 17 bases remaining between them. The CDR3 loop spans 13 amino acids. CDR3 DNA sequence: TGTGCCACCGGTAGGGGGATTGGGGAGACCCAGTACTTC. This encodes CATGRGIGETQYF.

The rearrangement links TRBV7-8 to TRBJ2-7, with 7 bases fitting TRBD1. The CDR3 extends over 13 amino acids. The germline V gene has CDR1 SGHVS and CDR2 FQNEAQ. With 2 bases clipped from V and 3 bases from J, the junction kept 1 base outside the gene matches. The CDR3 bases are TGTGCCAGCAGCTTATCAGGGGGCTACGAGCAGTACTTC. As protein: CASSLSGGYEQYF.

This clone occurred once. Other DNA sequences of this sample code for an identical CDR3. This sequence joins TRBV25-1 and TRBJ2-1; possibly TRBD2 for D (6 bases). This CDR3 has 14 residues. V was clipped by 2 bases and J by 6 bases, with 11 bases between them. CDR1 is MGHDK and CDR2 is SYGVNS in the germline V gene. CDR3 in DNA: TGTGCCAGCAGTGAAGTGGCGGGGCCCAATGAGCAGTTCTTC. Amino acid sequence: CASSEVAGPNEQFF.

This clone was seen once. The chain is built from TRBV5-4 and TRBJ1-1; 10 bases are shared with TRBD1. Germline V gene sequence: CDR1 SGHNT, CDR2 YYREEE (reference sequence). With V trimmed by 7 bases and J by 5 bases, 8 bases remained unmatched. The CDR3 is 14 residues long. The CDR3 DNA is TGTGCCAGCGGGGAGACAGGGGGCATTACTGAAGCTTTCTTT. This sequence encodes CASGETGGITEAFF.

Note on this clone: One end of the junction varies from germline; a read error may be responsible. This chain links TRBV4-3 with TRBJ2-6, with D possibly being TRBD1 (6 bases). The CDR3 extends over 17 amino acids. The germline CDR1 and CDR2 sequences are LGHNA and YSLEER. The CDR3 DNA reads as TGCGCCAGCAGCCAAGATCCAGGGGCGCAAGGGGCCAACGTCTTGACTTTC. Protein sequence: CASSQDPGAQGANVLTF.

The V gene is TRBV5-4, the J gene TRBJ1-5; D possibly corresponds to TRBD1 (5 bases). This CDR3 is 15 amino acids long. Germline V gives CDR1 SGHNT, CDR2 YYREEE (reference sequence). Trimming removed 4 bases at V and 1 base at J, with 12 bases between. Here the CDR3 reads CASSEDNSSNQPQHF. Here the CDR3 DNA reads TGTGCCAGCAGCGAGGACAATTCAAGCAATCAGCCCCAGCATTTT.

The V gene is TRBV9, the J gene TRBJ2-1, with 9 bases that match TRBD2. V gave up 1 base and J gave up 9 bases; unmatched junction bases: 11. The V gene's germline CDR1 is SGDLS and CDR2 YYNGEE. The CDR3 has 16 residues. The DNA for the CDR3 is TGTGCCAGCAGCGTAAGATCGGCGGGGGGGCCGCGTGAGCAGTTCTTC. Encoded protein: CASSVRSAGGPREQFF.

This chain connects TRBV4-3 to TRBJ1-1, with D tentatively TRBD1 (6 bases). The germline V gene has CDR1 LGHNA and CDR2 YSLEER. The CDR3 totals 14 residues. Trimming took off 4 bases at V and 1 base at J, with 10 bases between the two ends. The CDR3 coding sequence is TGCGCCAGCAGCCCGGGACACGCGAACACTGAAGCTTTCTTT. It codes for CASSPGHANTEAFF.

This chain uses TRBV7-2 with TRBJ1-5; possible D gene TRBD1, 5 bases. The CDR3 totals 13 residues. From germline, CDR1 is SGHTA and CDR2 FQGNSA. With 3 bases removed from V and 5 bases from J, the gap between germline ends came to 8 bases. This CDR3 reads CASSFSGYQPQHF. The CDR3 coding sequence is TGTGCCAGCAGCTTTTCAGGGTATCAGCCCCAGCATTTT.